Included here is one T cell receptor (beta chain) sequence, with context. These data come from a study of CD8 T cells in Susac syndrome. Reverse transcription of roughly 0.5 to 1 ug RNA was carried out with random hexamers. Coverage of TCR beta CDR3 amplification by immunoSEQ multiplex PCR extended to 54 Vbeta and 13 Jbeta. TCRdb re-derived calls from the immunoSEQ multiplex PCR reads in MiXCR, one entry per CDR3 protein. The table shows fewer than 250,000 distinct CDR3 sequences, with roughly 92% occurring only once. CDR3 length: 15 residues. Looked up from germline, CDR1 is MGHRA and CDR2 is YSYEKL. The V gene end was trimmed by 0 bases and the J gene end by 2 bases; junction bases not matched to a gene: 4.

The rearrangement uses TRBV4-1 and TRBJ2-7, with TRBD2 identical over 7 bases. This receptor was obtained from a human donor with multiple sclerosis. Sequencing was performed on CD8+ T cells from PBMCs. The CDR3 sequence is CASSQDPGTTYEQYF. For the CDR3, the DNA is TGCGCCAGCAGCCAAGATCCAGGGACTACCTACGAGCAGTACTTC.